A single sample is the source of the 27 T cell receptor beta chains below, sequenced in a study of tumor-infiltrating lymphocytes in localized non-small cell lung cancer. The data were produced by immunoSEQ multiplex PCR, yet TCRdb's version contains in-frame clones alone and is incomplete. The top ten clones hold under 25% of a sample with about 15,000 clones, roughly 82% of them seen once. Sequences were obtained from lung tumor tissue. The receptors derive from a human donor with non-small cell lung cancer.

This clone was detected only a few times. The chain couples TRBV10-3 to TRBJ1-3; D not resolved. This CDR3 has 16 amino acids. The germline CDR1 and CDR2 sequences are ENHRY and SYGVKD. Trimming took off 3 bases at V and 0 bases at J, with 12 bases between the two ends. This CDR3 reads CAISDTSSSSGNTIYF. The CDR3 DNA reads as TGTGCCATCAGTGACACCAGCAGCAGCTCTGGAAACACCATATATTTT.

The chain recombines TRBV11-3 with TRBJ2-5; 14 bases map to TRBD2. Germline V gene lookup returns CDR1 SGHNT and CDR2 YENEEA. Losses at the gene ends were 1 base for V and 5 bases for J; bases not matched to a gene: 9. The CDR3 is 18 amino acids. CDR3 in amino acids: CASSLGGTSGSARETQYF. The CDR3 DNA reads TGTGCCAGCAGCTTAGGTGGGACTAGCGGGAGCGCGAGGGAGACCCAGTACTTC.

The chain combines TRBV16 with TRBJ2-2; D unresolved. The CDR3 has 14 amino acids. The V end was cut by 6 bases, the J end by 5 bases, with 13 bases between. CDR1 KGHSY and CDR2 FQNENV come from the germline V gene. The CDR3: CASSQDRVTGELFF. In DNA, the CDR3 is TGTGCCAGCAGTCAAGACCGCGTGACCGGGGAGCTGTTTTTT.

The CDR3 nucleotides are TGTGCCAGCTCACCCACAGATAATGAAAAACTGTTTTTT. Its protein is CASSPTDNEKLFF. The V and J genes are TRBV18 and TRBJ1-4; the D is unclear. Germline V gene sequence: CDR1 KGHSH, CDR2 LQKENI. This CDR3 contains 13 residues. V gave up 3 bases and J gave up 4 bases, with 6 bases separating them.

The chain uses TRBV27 and TRBJ2-5, with D maybe TRBD2 (6 bases). V lost 4 bases and J lost 3, with 12 bases in between. The germline V gene has CDR1 MNHEY and CDR2 SMNVEV (reference sequence). The CDR3 spans 14 residues. The CDR3 loop reads CASSSVIAEETQYF. CDR3 nucleotide sequence: TGTGCCAGCAGTTCAGTAATAGCGGAAGAGACCCAGTACTTC.

CDR3 amino acids: CASSPGLYSGNTIYF. CDR3 nucleotide sequence: TGTGCCAGCTCACCAGGACTTTACTCTGGAAACACCATATATTTT. The genes are TRBV18 and TRBJ1-3; D not certain. Per germline, CDR1 KGHSH and CDR2 LQKENI. V was trimmed by 2 bases and J by 0 bases, leaving 8 bases between them. CDR3 size: 15 residues.

A remark on this clone: One junction end disagrees with the germline gene, perhaps due to a read error. The chain couples TRBV5-1 to TRBJ2-1, with a tentative D call TRBD1 (6 bases). CDR1 is SGHRS, CDR2 YFSETQ, per germline. The CDR3 loop spans 15 amino acids. DNA for the CDR3: TGCGCAAGCAGCACCGACAGGACATCCTACAATGAGCAGTTCTTC. It specifies CASSTDRTSYNEQFF.

The chain links TRBV11-2 to TRBJ2-1; D is perhaps TRBD1 or TRBD2 (5 bases each). Germline assignment: CDR1 SGHAT and CDR2 FQNNGV. Trimming cost V 0 bases and J 8 bases, with 11 bases left between them. This CDR3 region has 14 residues. CDR3: CASSLDPGDDEQFF. The CDR3, as DNA: TGTGCCAGCAGCTTAGATCCCGGGGACGATGAGCAGTTCTTC.

This chain uses TRBV7-6 with TRBJ2-3, with D unresolved. The CDR3 sequence is 14 residues long. Trimming removed 3 bases from V and 4 bases from J, with 11 bases in between. Per the germline V gene, CDR1 is SGHVS and CDR2 is FNYEAQ. DNA for the CDR3: TGTGCCAGCAGCTTTGGTGGCGAGGCAGATACGCAGTATTTT. Residues: CASSFGGEADTQYF.

The gene calls are TRBV30 and TRBJ2-3, with D perhaps given as TRBD1 or TRBD2 (5 bases each). The CDR3 extends over 16 amino acids. Per the germline V gene, CDR1 is GTSNPN and CDR2 is SVGIG (reference sequence). Trimming shortened V by 3 bases and J by 4 bases, and 20 bases separated the two germline ends. This chain's CDR3 is CAWRTPEGWLADTQYF. CDR3 nucleotide sequence: TGTGCCTGGAGAACTCCTGAGGGGTGGTTAGCAGATACGCAGTATTTT.

The count of this clone is one. This chain joins TRBV11-2 and TRBJ2-1; D is unclear. Deletions cut 1 base from V and 6 bases from J, with 7 bases between. The CDR3 contains 13 residues. Germline CDR1 and CDR2: SGHAT and FQNNGV. CDR3 sequence reads: CASSLGRVNEQFF. The CDR3 DNA sequence: TGTGCCAGCAGCTTAGGTAGGGTCAATGAGCAGTTCTTC.

The chain carries TRBV28 and TRBJ2-3, with no clear D. Trimming left V 3 bases short and J 0 bases short, with 10 bases between. This CDR3 comprises 15 residues. Per the germline V gene, CDR1 is MDHEN and CDR2 is SYDVKM. The CDR3 loop reads CASSFGDLSTDTQYF. The CDR3 region has the DNA TGTGCCAGCAGTTTTGGGGATCTAAGCACAGATACGCAGTATTTT. Using reference TRBV28 and TRBJ2-3 for the parts outside the CDR3, the full variable domain is DVKVTQSSRYLVKRTGEKVFLECVQDMDHENMFWYRQDPGLGLRLIYFSYDVKMKEKGDIPEGYSVSREKKERFSLILESASTNQTSMYLCASSFGDLSTDTQYFGPGTRLTVL.

The chain is built from TRBV6-6 and TRBJ1-6; tentative D call: TRBD1 (5 bases). From germline, CDR1 is MNHNY and CDR2 SVGAGI (reference sequence). V was clipped by 6 bases and J by 14 bases, with 20 bases between them. The CDR3 runs to 14 residues. The CDR3 loop reads CASSLDGGARTLHF. Here the CDR3 DNA reads TGTGCCAGCAGCCTGGACGGGGGAGCGAGGACCCTCCACTTT.

The rearrangement joins TRBV19 to TRBJ2-7; TRBD1 aligns across 9 bases. With 1 base clipped from V and 6 bases from J, the junction kept 4 bases outside the gene matches. The CDR3 is 14 amino acids. Germline loops: CDR1 LNHDA, CDR2 SQIVND (reference sequence). The CDR3 coding sequence is TGTGCCAGTAGTATAGGGGACAGGGAGTCCGAGCAGTACTTC. This translates into CASSIGDRESEQYF.

The chain carries TRBV5-1 and TRBJ1-4; possible D gene TRBD1, 5 bases. Per the germline V gene, CDR1 is SGHRS and CDR2 is YFSETQ. There are 13 residues in the CDR3. V was clipped by 7 bases and J by 4 bases, with 11 bases between them. The DNA for the CDR3 is TGCGCCAGCGGCATACAGGATAATGAAAAACTGTTTTTT. Its protein is CASGIQDNEKLFF.

This chain joins TRBV2 and TRBJ1-4, with D uncertain. Germline CDR1 reads SNHLY; CDR2 reads FYNNEI. This CDR3 spans 14 amino acids. Between the trimmed V and J ends, which lost 2 bases and 8 bases, there was a span of 12 bases. The CDR3 DNA is TGTGCCAGCAGTGAACAGTTCGGAGTGGAAAAACTGTTTTTT. Translation gives CASSEQFGVEKLFF.

V usage is TRBV7-6 and J usage is TRBJ2-1; the match to TRBD2 covers 9 bases. This CDR3 spans 15 amino acids. From germline, CDR1 is SGHVS and CDR2 FNYEAQ. The V segment lost 1 base and the J segment 8 bases; nucleotides outside the gene matches: 6. The CDR3 coding sequence is TGTGCCAGCAGCTTAGTGGCTAGCGGGAACCATGAGCAGTTCTTC. Translated: CASSLVASGNHEQFF.

The sample holds a few counts of this clone. V gene TRBV9 combines with J gene TRBJ2-3, with D perhaps TRBD1 (5 bases). The V gene lost 4 bases and the J gene lost 0 bases, with 12 bases spanning the gap. This CDR3 contains 15 residues. The germline gives CDR1 SGDLS, CDR2 YYNGEE. The CDR3 region has the DNA TGTGCCAGCAGCATTGGGGCTCGTAGCACAGATACGCAGTATTTT. Its protein is CASSIGARSTDTQYF.

This clone was counted only a few times. The chain is built from TRBV25-1 and TRBJ2-3; perhaps TRBD1 as D (5 bases). V lost 5 bases and J 0 bases, leaving 9 bases between the germline ends. The CDR3 runs to 14 residues. The germline V gene encodes CDR1 MGHDK and CDR2 SYGVNS. The DNA for the CDR3 is TGTGCCAGCAGTCCAGGGCAGAGCACAGATACGCAGTATTTT. Protein product: CASSPGQSTDTQYF. Full variable domain (outside the CDR3, taken from reference TRBV25-1 and TRBJ2-3): EADIYQTPRYLVIGTGKKITLECSQTMGHDKMYWYQQDPGMELHLIHYSYGVNSTEKGDLSSESTVSRIRTEHFPLTLESARPSHTSQYLCASSPGQSTDTQYFGPGTRLTVL.

The chain links TRBV7-9 to TRBJ2-2, with D unresolved. Germline V gives CDR1 SEHNR, CDR2 FQNEAQ (reference sequence). Trimming shortened V by 4 bases and J by 3 bases, and 3 bases separated the two germline ends. This CDR3 spans 12 amino acids. The CDR3 DNA reads TGTGCCAGCAGCTACTACACCGGGGAGCTGTTTTTT. This gives the protein CASSYYTGELFF.

This sequence joins TRBV19 and TRBJ1-1, with 8 bases that match TRBD1. This CDR3 has 15 amino acids. Losses at the gene ends were 10 bases for V and 1 base for J; bases not matched to a gene: 11. The germline CDR1 and CDR2 sequences are LNHDA and SQIVND (reference sequence). The CDR3 coding sequence is TGTGCCACCGCAAGGGGGCAGGGGGCGAACACTGAAGCTTTCTTT. This sequence encodes CATARGQGANTEAFF.

V is TRBV5-1 and J is TRBJ2-1; 11 bases align to TRBD2. The CDR3 spans 16 residues. Germline V gene data show CDR1 as SGHRS and CDR2 as YFSETQ. The V segment lost 0 bases and the J segment 3 bases; nucleotides outside the gene matches: 2. CDR3 sequence reads: CASSLDGTSGYNEQFF. As DNA, the CDR3 is TGCGCCAGCAGCTTGGACGGGACTAGCGGCTACAATGAGCAGTTCTTC.

The chain uses TRBV5-1 and TRBJ2-7, with 8 bases identical to TRBD1. Losses at the gene ends were 7 bases for V and 0 bases for J; bases not matched to a gene: 6. The CDR3 runs to 14 residues. Germline V gene lookup returns CDR1 SGHRS and CDR2 YFSETQ. The CDR3 nucleotides read TGCGCCAGCCTGACGGGACAGGACTCCTACGAGCAGTACTTC. It is translated as CASLTGQDSYEQYF. The entire variable domain, with the rest obtained from reference TRBV5-1 and TRBJ2-7, is as follows: KAGVTQTPRYLIKTRGQQVTLSCSPISGHRSVSWYQQTPGQGLQFLFEYFSETQRNKGNFPGRFSGRQFSNSRSEMNVSTLELGDSALYLCASLTGQDSYEQYFGPGTRLTVT.

The chain uses TRBV10-3 and TRBJ1-5; possibly TRBD1 for D (5 bases). Trimming removed 10 bases at V and 2 bases at J, with 12 bases between. Germline lookup yields CDR1 ENHRY and CDR2 SYGVKD. This CDR3 spans 13 amino acids. The CDR3 here is CATGEVRNQPQHF. The CDR3 DNA reads as TGTGCCACGGGGGAGGTGCGCAATCAGCCCCAGCATTTT.

V and J are TRBV19 and TRBJ2-1, with 9 nucleotides matching TRBD2. Germline CDR1 reads LNHDA; CDR2 reads SQIVND (reference sequence). The CDR3 sequence is 14 residues long. This CDR3 reads CATLARGGANEQFF. The DNA for the CDR3 is TGTGCAACACTTGCGCGGGGGGGCGCGAATGAGCAGTTCTTC.

This clone has only one observation. This sequence joins TRBV27 and TRBJ1-1; 8 bases are shared with TRBD1. The junction had 5 bases not matched to a gene; V was cut back by 5 bases and J by 0 bases. Per the germline V gene, CDR1 is MNHEY and CDR2 is SMNVEV (reference sequence). The CDR3 totals 15 residues. This CDR3 is CASSRWTGLNTEAFF. CDR3 DNA: TGTGCCAGCAGTCGATGGACAGGGCTGAACACTGAAGCTTTCTTT.

In this sample, this clone turned up a few times. The rearrangement joins TRBV5-1 to TRBJ2-7; D call uncertain. CDR3 length equals 12 residues. Germline values: CDR1 SGHRS, CDR2 YFSETQ. The germline V and J ends were trimmed by 9 bases and 7 bases, with 17 bases remaining between them. The CDR3 loop reads CATRYPDGEQYF. The CDR3 DNA follows: TGCGCCACCAGATATCCAGACGGGGAGCAGTACTTC.